Listed below are T cell receptor beta chains from one sample, sequenced in a study of vaccination and CD4 T cells after COVID-19. TCRdb passed the PCR reads through MiXCR, listing each CDR3 protein once. Of about 25,000 distinct CDR3 sequences detected, around 45% appear once; the ten largest clones hold 7.2%. These receptors lack a known antigen. Sequenced sample: CD4+ T cells from blood, cultured in vitro. Receptors were obtained from a human donor who had recovered from COVID-19. CDR3s include the opening cysteine and the closing phenylalanine or tryptophan. A D gene is named only where the DNA matches it firmly. Only some rows state a clone size, as once, few, many or a class for expanded clones.

v_gene,abundance,d_gene,j_gene,CDR3nt,CDR3aa
TRBV27,few,-,TRBJ2-5,TGTGCCAGCAGTTCACAAGAGACCCAGTACTTC,CASSSQETQYF
TRBV5-1,-,-,TRBJ1-1,TGCGCCAGCAGCTCAGGACAGCCGAACACTGAAGCTTTCTTT,CASSSGQPNTEAFF
TRBV20-1,-,TRBD2,TRBJ2-3,TGCAGTGCTAGCATGACTAGCGGGGTGGGAGATACGCAGTATTTT,CSASMTSGVGDTQYF
TRBV20-1,-,-,TRBJ2-5,TGCAGTGCTAGAGGGACCTACAAAGAGACCCAGTACTTC,CSARGTYKETQYF
TRBV20-1,few,TRBD1,TRBJ1-6,TGCAGTGCTAGAGAGGCCACCGGGACAGGGGGATCACCCCTCCACTTT,CSAREATGTGGSPLHF
TRBV19,few,-,TRBJ2-2,TGTGCCAGTACCCCGGGGACGACAGGATTCGGGGAGCTGTTTTTT,CASTPGTTGFGELFF
TRBV2,-,-,TRBJ2-7,TGTGCCAGCAGTTGGCTGTACGAGCAGTACTTC,CASSWLYEQYF
TRBV6-1,-,-,TRBJ2-2,TGTGCCAGCACTCGGACTCCGGATAACACCGGGGAGCTGTTTTTT,CASTRTPDNTGELFF
TRBV4-3,-,-,TRBJ2-7,TGCGCCAGCAGCCAAGGGACGGCCTCCTACGAGCAGTACTTC,CASSQGTASYEQYF
TRBV20-1,few,-,TRBJ2-5,TGCAGTGCTCACCCCGGGGGCCCCTCGGAGACCCAGTACTTC,CSAHPGGPSETQYF
TRBV12-3/TRBV12-4,-,-,TRBJ2-1,TGTGCCAGCAGTTTAGCGGGACCCCGGGGAGGCCATGAGCAGTTCTTC,CASSLAGPRGGHEQFF
TRBV20-1,-,-,TRBJ2-1,TGCAGTGCCGGATCGGGTTGGCGTGAGCAGTTCTTC,CSAGSGWREQFF
TRBV7-2,few,TRBD2,TRBJ2-6,TGTGCCAGCAGCTTAGCTCAAGGTCTAGCGGGAAGAGATGGGGCCAACGTCCTGACTTTC,CASSLAQGLAGRDGANVLTF
TRBV20-1,-,-,TRBJ1-2,TGCAGTGCTAGAGGGCATGCCCTTGGCTACACCTTC,CSARGHALGYTF
TRBV20-1,medium-sized,-,TRBJ1-2,TGCAGTGCTAGAGATCAAGGCAGGGAAAGGTTTAACTATGGCTACACCTTC,CSARDQGRERFNYGYTF
TRBV7-2,-,-,TRBJ2-5,TGTGCCAGCAGCCCTCAGGGGGGGGAGAAAGAGACCCAGTACTTC,CASSPQGGEKETQYF
TRBV2,few,-,TRBJ1-2,TGTGCCAGCAGTGAGGGGACAAACTATGGCTACACCTTC,CASSEGTNYGYTF
TRBV9,once,TRBD1,TRBJ1-5,TGTGCCAGCAGCGCGACAGGGGGCGGTCAGCCCCAGCATTTT,CASSATGGGQPQHF
TRBV7-3,few,-,TRBJ1-5,TGTGCCAGCAGTTTCAGACAGCCCCAGCATTTT,CASSFRQPQHF
TRBV4-2,-,-,TRBJ1-5,TGTGCCAGCAGCCAAGATAGCGGCAGGGGAGGCAATCAGCCCCAGCATTTT,CASSQDSGRGGNQPQHF
TRBV20-1,few,-,TRBJ2-7,TGCAGTGCTAGAGATCCGTCGGGATCGGGCTACGAGCAGTACTTC,CSARDPSGSGYEQYF
TRBV15,-,TRBD2,TRBJ2-3,TGTGCCACCAGCGCCCGGACTAGCGGGAGACCAGATACGCAGTATTTT,CATSARTSGRPDTQYF
TRBV19,few,TRBD1,TRBJ1-1,TGTGCCAGTAGTCTGGACAGGGATGGGAACACTGAAGCTTTCTTT,CASSLDRDGNTEAFF
TRBV2,-,-,TRBJ1-1,TGTGCCAGCAGTGAAAGGGGGAACACTGAAGCTTTCTTT,CASSERGNTEAFF
TRBV6-5,few,-,TRBJ1-1,TGTGCCAGCAGTTACTCGATCGGGGTCACTGAAGCTTTCTTT,CASSYSIGVTEAFF
TRBV7-7,-,-,TRBJ2-1,TGTGCTAGCAGCTTAGTGGTCTCCTACAATGAGCAGCTCTTC,CASSLVVSYNEQLF
TRBV6-5,few,TRBD1,TRBJ2-6,TGTGCCAGCAGTTACAACAGGGGAGATGGGGCCAACGTCCTGACTTTC,CASSYNRGDGANVLTF
TRBV20-1,few,-,TRBJ1-1,TGCAGTGCTAGGGCCGACAGATACACTGAAGCTTTCTTT,CSARADRYTEAFF
TRBV6-2/TRBV6-3,-,-,TRBJ2-7,TGTGCCAGCAGTACCCGGACAGCCCCCTACGAGCAGTACTTC,CASSTRTAPYEQYF
TRBV10-3,few,-,TRBJ2-1,TGTGCCATCAGGACTTCGGGGGCCCTGAACAATGAGCAGTTCTTC,CAIRTSGALNNEQFF
TRBV2,-,-,TRBJ1-2,TGTGCCAGCAGTGAACTGCCTAGCCCTGGGAATGGCTACACCTTC,CASSELPSPGNGYTF
TRBV20-1,-,TRBD2,TRBJ2-5,TGCAGTGCTCGTCCCTTAGCGGGAATCGTGGGGGCGGCCCAAGAGACCCAGTACTTC,CSARPLAGIVGAAQETQYF
TRBV10-1,-,-,TRBJ2-1,TGCGCCAGCAGTGAGTCGGGGGTTGGAGCGGCCGACAATGAGCAGTTCTTC,CASSESGVGAADNEQFF
TRBV5-4,-,-,TRBJ2-3,TGTTCCAGCAGCTTACCAGGCGGGGCAGATACGCAGTATTTT,CSSSLPGGADTQYF
TRBV5-4,-,TRBD1,TRBJ1-2,TGTGCCAGCAGCTTCCGGGACAGGGTCCTCTCTGGCTACACCTTC,CASSFRDRVLSGYTF